Listed here are 4 T cell receptor beta chains from one sample, sequenced in a study of cytomegalovirus exposure and HLA in healthy donors. The PCR had 60 Vbeta and 13 Jbeta primers. The table came from immunoSEQ multiplex PCR; TCRdb's copy has only in-frame clones and leaves some out. The table records 150,000 to 200,000 clones, around 84% of them present only once. Input material: PBMCs. The receptor set was obtained from a woman between 40 and 50 years old in good health and CMV-seronegative.

The chain's CDR3 is CASSLGGSDHEQYF. CDR3 coding DNA: TGTGCCAGCAGCTTAGGCGGATCAGACCACGAGCAGTACTTC. The genes are TRBV7-8 and TRBJ2-7; D call uncertain. Trimming stripped 1 base from V and 5 bases from J, with 12 bases between. This CDR3 is built from 14 residues. Per germline, CDR1 SGHVS and CDR2 FQNEAQ.

The rearrangement joins TRBV13 to TRBJ1-2; D is uncertain. The CDR3 spans 15 residues. The germline V gene has CDR1 PRHDT and CDR2 FYEKMQ (reference sequence). The germline V and J ends were trimmed by 3 bases and 6 bases, with 17 bases remaining between them. The CDR3 sequence: CASSFRSSVPHGYTF. For the CDR3, the DNA is TGTGCCAGCAGCTTTCGTTCTTCGGTTCCCCATGGCTACACCTTC.

The chain has TRBV9 and TRBJ2-4, with 8 bases that match TRBD2. This CDR3 has 13 residues. Germline CDR1 SGDLS, CDR2 YYNGEE. V lost 3 bases, J lost 7 bases, and 3 bases stayed unmatched. CDR3 sequence: CASSGPGGNIQYF. CDR3 sequence (DNA): TGTGCCAGCAGCGGGCCGGGGGGGAACATTCAGTACTTC.

This clone has more than one count but fewer than ten. V is TRBV10-2 and J is TRBJ1-5; possible D gene TRBD1, 6 bases. The V and J ends lost 0 bases and 3 bases respectively, with 9 bases between them. This CDR3 contains 15 residues. Germline CDR1 and CDR2: WSHSY and SAAADI. The CDR3 region is CASSESGAHNQPQHF. CDR3 coding DNA: TGCGCCAGCAGTGAGTCGGGGGCGCACAATCAGCCCCAGCATTTT.